This T cell receptor beta chain was profiled in a study of regulatory T cells in long-lasting Graves disease. Study-level findings and limits: Repertoires from persistent disease leaned toward TRBV28, TRBJ1-2 and TRBJ2-5. Among the persistent patients, 2,500 to 3,000 public clonotypes were shared, more than the approximately 960 shared among new patients.

In its sample, this clonotype was seen many times. Its antigen is still unknown. The time point denotes: newly diagnosed GD, antithyroid drugs for less than 3 months. PBMC RNA served as the TCR library source. For TCR beta, libraries came from iRepertoire HTBI primers and Arm-PCR of CDR3 regions. TCRdb re-derived calls from the multiplex PCR reads in MiXCR, one entry per CDR3 protein. The sample yields about 540,000 distinct CDR3 sequences, about 14% seen once. The V and J ends lost 6 bases and 6 bases, in that order; junction bases with no gene match: 13. CDR1 and CDR2 from the germline V gene are DFQATT and SNEGSKA (reference sequence). CDR3 length equals 15 residues. This sample also belongs to another study, concerning T cells in Graves' hyperthyroidism and ophthalmopathy. This second study says: Clinical symptoms, serum thyroxine, TRAb, thyroid ultrasound and orbital computed tomography established diagnosis. The HTBI primer set served for first-round RT-PCR of the TCR CDR3.

The V call is TRBV20-1, the J call TRBJ2-2; 7 bases are shared with TRBD2. The source material was peripheral blood mononuclear cells (PBMCs), sampled at new diagnosis, from a patient treated with antithyroid drugs. The clonotype comes from a man between 25 and 39 years old with Graves disease. The CDR3 protein is CSAIEDAGVPGELFF. CDR3 nucleotide sequence: TGCAGTGCCATCGAGGACGCGGGGGTCCCCGGGGAGCTGTTTTTT.